The 8 T cell receptor beta chains listed next were all sequenced from one sample in a study of monozygotic twins with inflammatory bowel disease. TCRdb reworked the 5' RACE reads into one entry per CDR3 protein, no DNA. The clone table shows some 170,000 distinct CDR3 sequences, with the ten largest holding approximately 2.5%. The source material was blood. All receptors come from a human donor with ulcerative colitis or Crohn's disease, or a healthy co-twin of an affected twin (not recorded which).

V and J are TRBV4-3 and TRBJ2-1; without DNA, the TCRdb call of TRBD2 cannot be checked. CDR1 is LGHNA, CDR2 YSLEER, per germline. CDR3 length: 15 amino acids. CDR3 in amino acids: CASSQVAGSYNEQFF.

The chain recombines TRBV7-2 with TRBJ2-7; no DNA is available, so the TRBD1 call from TCRdb remains unchecked. From germline, CDR1 is SGHTA and CDR2 FQGNSA. CDR3 length equals 15 residues. The CDR3 protein is CASSPPTRPRHEQYF.

The gene calls are TRBV5-1 and TRBJ2-3. The CDR3 covers 13 residues. Germline CDR1 is SGHRS and CDR2 is YFSETQ. CDR3 region: CASSTSPTDTQYF.

This chain connects TRBV6-4 to TRBJ2-2. Looked up from germline, CDR1 is MRHNA and CDR2 is SNTAGT. The CDR3 covers 13 residues. The CDR3 sequence: CASSGEISGELFF.

The chain couples TRBV20-1 to TRBJ1-5; the D call of TRBD1 rests on TCRdb alone, since no DNA is present to check it. This CDR3 has 13 amino acids. The germline gives CDR1 DFQATT, CDR2 SNEGSKA (reference sequence). CDR3 in amino acids: CSAQQGSNQPQHF.

This chain joins TRBV5-1 and TRBJ2-5. CDR3 length: 15 residues. Germline V gene data show CDR1 as SGHRS and CDR2 as YFSETQ. The CDR3 region is CASSLVLFESEISDF.

The CDR3: CASSLGRGYEQYF. The V and J genes are TRBV27 and TRBJ2-7; TCRdb selects TRBD1, and the lack of DNA leaves this call unchecked. Germline V CDR1 and CDR2: MNHEY, SMNVEV (reference sequence). The CDR3 totals 13 residues.

The gene calls are TRBV20-1 and TRBJ2-5; TCRdb outputs TRBD1, but without DNA this stays unchecked. Germline values: CDR1 DFQATT, CDR2 SNEGSKA (reference sequence). CDR3 length equals 13 residues. The CDR3 sequence is CSAPRDVQETQYF.